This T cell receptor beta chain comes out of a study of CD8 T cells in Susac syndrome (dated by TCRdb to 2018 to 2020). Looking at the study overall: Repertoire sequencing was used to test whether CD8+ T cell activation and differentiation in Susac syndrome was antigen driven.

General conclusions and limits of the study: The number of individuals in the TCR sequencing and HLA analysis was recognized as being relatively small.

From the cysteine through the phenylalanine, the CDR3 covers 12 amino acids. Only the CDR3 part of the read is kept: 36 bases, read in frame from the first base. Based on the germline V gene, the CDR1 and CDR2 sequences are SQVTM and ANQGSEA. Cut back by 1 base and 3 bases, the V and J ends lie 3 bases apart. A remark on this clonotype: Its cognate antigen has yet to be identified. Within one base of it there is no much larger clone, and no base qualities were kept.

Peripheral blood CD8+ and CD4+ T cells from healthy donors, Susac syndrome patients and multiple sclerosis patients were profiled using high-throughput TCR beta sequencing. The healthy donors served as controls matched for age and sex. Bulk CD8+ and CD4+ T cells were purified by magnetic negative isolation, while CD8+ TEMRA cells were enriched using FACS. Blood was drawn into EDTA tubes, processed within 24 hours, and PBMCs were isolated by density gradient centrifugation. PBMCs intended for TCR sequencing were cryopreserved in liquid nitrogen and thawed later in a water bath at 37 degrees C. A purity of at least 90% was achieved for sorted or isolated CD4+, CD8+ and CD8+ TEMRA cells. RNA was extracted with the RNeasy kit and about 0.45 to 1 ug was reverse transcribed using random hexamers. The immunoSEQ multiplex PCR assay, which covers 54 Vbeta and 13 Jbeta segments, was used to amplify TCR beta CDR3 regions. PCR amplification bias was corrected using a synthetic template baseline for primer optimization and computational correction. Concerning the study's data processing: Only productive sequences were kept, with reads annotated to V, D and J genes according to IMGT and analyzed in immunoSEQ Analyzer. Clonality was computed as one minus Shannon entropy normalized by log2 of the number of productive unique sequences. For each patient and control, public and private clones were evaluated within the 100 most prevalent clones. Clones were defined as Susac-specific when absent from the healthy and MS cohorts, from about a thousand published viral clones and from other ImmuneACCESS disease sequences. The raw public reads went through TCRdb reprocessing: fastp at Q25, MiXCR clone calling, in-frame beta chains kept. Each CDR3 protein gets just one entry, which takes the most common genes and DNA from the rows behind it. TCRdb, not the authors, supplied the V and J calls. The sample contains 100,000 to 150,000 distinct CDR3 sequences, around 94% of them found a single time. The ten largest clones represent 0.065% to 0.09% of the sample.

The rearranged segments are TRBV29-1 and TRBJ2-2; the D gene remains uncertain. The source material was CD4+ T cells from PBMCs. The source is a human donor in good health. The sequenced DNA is TGCAGCGTTGAAGGTTACACCGGGGAGCTGTTTTTT. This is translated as CSVEGYTGELFF.